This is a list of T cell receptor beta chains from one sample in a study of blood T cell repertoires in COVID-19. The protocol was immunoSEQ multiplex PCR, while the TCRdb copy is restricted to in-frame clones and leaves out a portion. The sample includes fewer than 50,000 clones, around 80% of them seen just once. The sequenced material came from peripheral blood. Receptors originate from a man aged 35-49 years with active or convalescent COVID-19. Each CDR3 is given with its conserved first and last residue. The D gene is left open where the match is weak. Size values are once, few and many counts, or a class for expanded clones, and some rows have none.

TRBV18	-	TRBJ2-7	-	CASSPIQAYEQYF	TGTGCCAGCTCACCGATACAGGCCTACGAGCAGTACTTC
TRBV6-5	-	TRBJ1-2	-	CASFPAAGYGYTF	TGTGCCAGCTTTCCCGCCGCAGGCTATGGCTACACCTTC
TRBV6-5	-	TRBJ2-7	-	CASSRQLVTSYEQYF	TGTGCCAGCAGCCGTCAGTTGGTAACCTCCTACGAGCAGTACTTC
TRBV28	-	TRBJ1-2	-	CASSLGRNYGYTF	TGTGCCAGCAGTTTAGGGCGTAACTATGGCTACACCTTC
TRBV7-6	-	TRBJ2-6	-	CASSPISGANVLTF	TGTGCCAGCAGCCCCATCTCTGGGGCCAACGTCCTGACTTTC
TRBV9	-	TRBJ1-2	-	CASSTETGHYGYTF	TGTGCCAGCAGCACAGAGACAGGACACTATGGCTACACCTTC
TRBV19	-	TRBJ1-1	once	CASSVTAPGEAFF	TGTGCCAGTAGTGTGACAGCCCCGGGTGAAGCTTTCTTT
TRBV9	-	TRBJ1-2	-	CASTGEANYGYTF	TGTGCCAGCACTGGGGAGGCTAACTATGGCTACACCTTC
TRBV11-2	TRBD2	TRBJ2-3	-	CASSLVPASSGGIRDTQYF	TGTGCCAGCAGCTTAGTCCCTGCGTCTAGCGGGGGGATCAGGGATACGCAGTATTTT
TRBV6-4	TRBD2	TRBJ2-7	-	CASSETSGYPYEQYF	TGTGCCAGCAGTGAGACTAGCGGGTACCCCTACGAGCAGTACTTC
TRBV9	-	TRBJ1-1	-	CASSVGPHDRTNTEAFF	TGTGCCAGCAGCGTAGGGCCTCATGACAGGACCAACACTGAAGCTTTCTTT
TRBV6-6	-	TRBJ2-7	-	CASSYGGAAYEQYF	TGTGCCAGCAGTTACGGCGGAGCAGCCTACGAGCAGTACTTC
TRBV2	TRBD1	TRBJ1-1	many	CASSRDSNTEAFF	TGTGCCAGTTCCCGGGACAGTAACACTGAAGCTTTCTTT
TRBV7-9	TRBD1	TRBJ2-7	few	CASSLGQGAMHEQYF	TGTGCCAGCAGCTTGGGACAGGGGGCCATGCACGAGCAGTACTTC
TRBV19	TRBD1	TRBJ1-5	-	CASSILAGQGLDQPQHF	TGTGCCAGTAGTATCCTGGCGGGACAGGGTCTGGATCAGCCCCAGCATTTT
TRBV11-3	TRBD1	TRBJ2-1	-	CASSSSGTGEFF	TGTGCCAGCAGCTCCTCCGGGACAGGGGAGTTCTTC
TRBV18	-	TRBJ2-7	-	CASSPPSKNSYEQYF	TGTGCCAGCTCACCACCCTCTAAGAACTCCTACGAGCAGTACTTC
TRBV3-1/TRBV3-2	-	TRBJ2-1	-	CASSTHRSNEQFF	TGTGCCAGCAGTACTCACAGGAGCAATGAGCAGTTCTTC
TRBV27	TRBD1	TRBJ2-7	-	CASSLLGQGTYEQYF	TGTGCCAGCAGTCTTTTGGGACAGGGAACCTACGAGCAGTACTTC
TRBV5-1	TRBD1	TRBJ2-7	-	CASSSGGEQYF	TGCGCCAGCAGCTCAGGGGGCGAGCAGTACTTC
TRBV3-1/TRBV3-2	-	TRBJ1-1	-	CASSQDEWTANTEAFF	TGTGCCAGCAGCCAAGACGAATGGACAGCGAACACTGAAGCTTTCTTT
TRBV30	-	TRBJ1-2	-	CAWSGVAGHGYTF	TGTGCCTGGAGTGGGGTTGCAGGGCATGGCTACACCTTC
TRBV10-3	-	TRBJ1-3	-	CATRTEASSGNTIYF	TGTGCCACCCGGACAGAGGCGAGCTCTGGAAACACCATATATTTT
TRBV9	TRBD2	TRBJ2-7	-	CASSVAPGLGGDEQYF	TGTGCCAGCAGCGTAGCTCCGGGGTTGGGAGGGGACGAGCAGTACTTC
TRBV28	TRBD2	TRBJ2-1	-	CASSRLGLAGGPFQDEQFF	TGTGCCAGCAGCCGACTGGGACTAGCGGGAGGCCCCTTCCAGGATGAGCAGTTCTTC
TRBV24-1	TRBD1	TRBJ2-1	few	CATGRGLDEQFF	TGTGCCACCGGCAGGGGGCTCGATGAGCAGTTCTTC